The clone carrying this T cell receptor beta chain showed up just once. A much bigger clone sits one base away, suggesting this may be a read error. The ends were cut back, 4 bases at V and 6 bases at J, with 7 bases in the middle. Per the germline V gene, CDR1 is MNHEY and CDR2 is SVGEGT. This CDR3 is 12 amino acids long. These data are taken from a study of blood T cell repertoires in COVID-19. Only in-frame clones appear in the TCRdb table, and some are missing; sequencing was by immunoSEQ multiplex PCR. Seen here are about 130,000 clones, roughly 83% observed once, and the top ten hold approximately 9.1%. Adults between roughly 18 and 89 years of age took part from 20 to 25 US areas.

The sequenced sample consisted of PBMCs or T cells enriched from blood (not recorded which). The rearrangement links TRBV6-2 or TRBV6-3 to TRBJ1-5, with TRBD1 as a possible D gene (5 bases). The source of this sequence is a man aged 45-65 years who had recovered from COVID-19. The CDR3 DNA follows: TGTGCCAGCAGTTTTCAGGGTCAGCCCCAGCATTTT. Encoded protein: CASSFQGQPQHF.